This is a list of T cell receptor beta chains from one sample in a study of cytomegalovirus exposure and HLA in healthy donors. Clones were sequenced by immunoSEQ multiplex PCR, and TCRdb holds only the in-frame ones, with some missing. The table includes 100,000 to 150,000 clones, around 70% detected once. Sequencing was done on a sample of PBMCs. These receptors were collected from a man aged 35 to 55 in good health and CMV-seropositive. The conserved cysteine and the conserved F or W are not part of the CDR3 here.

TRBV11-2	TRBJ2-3	ASSPHQDTQY
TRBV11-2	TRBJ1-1	ASSLSGVGTEAF
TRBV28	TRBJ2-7	ASTDQGQAVEQY
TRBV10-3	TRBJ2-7	AISEPRPGGAYEQY
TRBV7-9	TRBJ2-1	ASSLVEGSSNEQF
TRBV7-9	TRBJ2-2	ASAATSRNTGELF
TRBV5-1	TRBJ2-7	ASSLEGFSYEQY
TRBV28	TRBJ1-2	ASTPGQRTNYGYT
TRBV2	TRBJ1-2	ASVWTGEGYT
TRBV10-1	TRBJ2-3	ASSTDRHTQY
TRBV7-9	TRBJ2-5	ASSSGQRQETQY
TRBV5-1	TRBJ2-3	ASSFHSGLKTDTQY
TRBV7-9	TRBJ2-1	ASSGRGPSYNEQF
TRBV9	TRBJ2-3	ASSQHRGGDTQY
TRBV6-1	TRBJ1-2	ASSEAPVGGYYGYT
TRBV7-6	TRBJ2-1	ASSGRTSEYHNEQF
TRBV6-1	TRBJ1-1	ASSQGPGKTEAF
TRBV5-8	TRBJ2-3	AGRLLRTDTQY
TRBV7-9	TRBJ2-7	ASSLATSGSSYEQY
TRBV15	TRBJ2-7	ATSRGGGPPYEQY
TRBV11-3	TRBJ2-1	ASSPQNYNEQF
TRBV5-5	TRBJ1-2	ARSLEGQDDLDYGYT
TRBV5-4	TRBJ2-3	ASSFMLAATDTQY
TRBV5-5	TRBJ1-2	ASSIDRVVGYT
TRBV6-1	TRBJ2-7	ASRLRGQGYEQY
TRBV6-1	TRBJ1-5	ASSEALGQSNQPQH
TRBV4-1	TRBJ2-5	ASRGSVNQETQY
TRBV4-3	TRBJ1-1	ASSRAMNTEAF
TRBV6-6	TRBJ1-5	ASIRTDNQPQH
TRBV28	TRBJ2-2	ASSLEFSYGGNTGELF
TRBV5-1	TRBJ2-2	ASSILNRGTGELF
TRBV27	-	ASSITGTELYEQY
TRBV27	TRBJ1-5	ASSPRSNQPQH
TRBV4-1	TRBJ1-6	ASNDRDNSPLH
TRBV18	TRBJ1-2	ASSPIKTRAYGYT
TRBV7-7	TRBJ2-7	ASSLGSPTESEQY